A single sample gave rise to the 18 T cell receptor beta chains below, sequenced in a study of cytomegalovirus exposure and HLA in healthy donors. The table came from immunoSEQ multiplex PCR; TCRdb's copy has only in-frame clones and leaves some out. The table records about 110,000 clones, roughly 86% of them present only once. Input material: PBMCs. The source is a woman between 18 and 29 years old in good health and CMV-seronegative.

The chain employs TRBV11-2 and TRBJ2-1; 10 bases are shared with TRBD2. V lost 4 bases, J lost 1 base, and 13 bases stayed unmatched. Germline V gene lookup returns CDR1 SGHAT and CDR2 FQNNGV. This CDR3 has 19 residues. The CDR3 region has the DNA TGTGCCAGCAGCTCACGTGGAAGCGGGGGGGAACGGTCCTACAATGAGCAGTTCTTC. Translating it yields CASSSRGSGGERSYNEQFF.

CDR3 in amino acids: CASSAREGTNQPQHF. In DNA form, the CDR3 reads TGTGCCAGCAGCGCCAGGGAGGGGACCAATCAGCCCCAGCATTTT. V and J are TRBV9 and TRBJ1-5; D is possibly TRBD1 (5 bases). Germline values: CDR1 SGDLS, CDR2 YYNGEE. The CDR3 covers 15 residues. V lost 3 bases and J 3 bases, leaving 13 bases between the germline ends.

This clone was detected only a few times. The rearrangement links TRBV5-4 to TRBJ2-1; TRBD2 matches at 16 bases. CDR1 is SGHNT and CDR2 is YYREEE in the germline V gene (reference sequence). V shed 3 bases and J 2 bases; nucleotides not matched to a gene: 5. This CDR3 comprises 18 residues. The CDR3 DNA reads as TGTGCCAGCAGCTCCGGGACTAGCGGGAGGGCCGCCTACAATGAGCAGTTCTTC. Translation gives CASSSGTSGRAAYNEQFF.

The chain recombines TRBV4-3 with TRBJ2-3; 10 bases align to TRBD2. The CDR3 extends over 15 amino acids. The ends lost 4 bases at V and 8 bases at J; junction bases unmatched: 9. Germline V gives CDR1 LGHNA, CDR2 YSLEER. The CDR3 DNA reads TGCGCCAGCAGCCCGGGGAGCGGGGGGGATCCTACGCAGTATTTT. It yields the protein CASSPGSGGDPTQYF.

The V gene is TRBV5-4, the J gene TRBJ2-3; TRBD1 might be the D (5 bases). Per the germline V gene, CDR1 is SGHNT and CDR2 is YYREEE (reference sequence). The V end lost 0 bases, the J end lost 4 bases, and 6 bases lay between the germline ends. This CDR3 has 13 residues. CDR3 residues: CASSLGGSDTQYF. The CDR3 bases are TGTGCCAGCAGCTTGGGGGGCTCAGATACGCAGTATTTT. The full variable domain, with the rest looked up from reference TRBV5-4 and TRBJ2-3, is ETGVTQSPTHLIKTRGQQVTLRCSSQSGHNTVSWYQQALGQGPQFIFQYYREEENGRGNFPPRFSGLQFPNYSSELNVNALELDDSALYLCASSLGGSDTQYFGPGTRLTVL.

This rearrangement joins TRBV4-3 to TRBJ1-1; D is perhaps TRBD1 (5 bases). V dropped 4 bases and J dropped 1 base, with 13 bases sitting between them. Germline CDR1 LGHNA, CDR2 YSLEER. CDR3 length: 15 amino acids. In nucleotides, the CDR3 is TGCGCCAGCAGCCCTGGACACCTCCCGAACACTGAAGCTTTCTTT. Its protein is CASSPGHLPNTEAFF.

V usage is TRBV18 and J usage is TRBJ2-7, with 8 bases matching TRBD2. V trimming: 4 bases; J trimming: 3 bases; junction bases outside the gene matches: 5. The CDR3 is 14 residues long. Per germline, CDR1 KGHSH and CDR2 LQKENI. The CDR3 DNA reads as TGTGCCAGCTCACTTAGAGCGGGAGACTACGAGCAGTACTTC. Translating gives CASSLRAGDYEQYF.

The V call is TRBV4-3, the J call TRBJ1-2, with a possible D match to TRBD1 (6 bases). V lost 4 bases, J lost 2 bases, and 14 bases lay in between. In germline, CDR1 is LGHNA, CDR2 YSLEER. This CDR3 has 15 amino acids. CDR3 nucleotide sequence: TGCGCCAGCAGCCTTTACCGGGACACCAACTATGGCTACACCTTC. As protein: CASSLYRDTNYGYTF.

This chain uses TRBV9 with TRBJ2-3, with D uncertain. This CDR3 has 16 residues. In germline, CDR1 is SGDLS, CDR2 YYNGEE. V was shortened by 0 bases and J by 2 bases, with 13 bases between the two germline ends. CDR3 in DNA: TGTGCCAGCAGCGTAGGACTCGCTAATACCACAGATACGCAGTATTTT. Translating gives CASSVGLANTTDTQYF.

This chain links TRBV11-1 with TRBJ2-7; D is unclear. This CDR3 is 14 amino acids long. Germline loops: CDR1 SGHAT, CDR2 FQDESV (reference sequence). V lost 3 bases, J lost 0 bases, and 9 bases lay in between. CDR3 sequence reads: CASSFSQPSYEQYF. In DNA, the CDR3 is TGTGCCAGCAGCTTCTCACAGCCCTCCTACGAGCAGTACTTC.

This clone was seen at least ten times. The chain couples TRBV10-1 to TRBJ2-5, with TRBD2 matching over 11 bases. Germline CDR1 WNHNN, CDR2 SYGVQD (reference sequence). The CDR3 has 16 amino acids. Losses at the gene ends were 9 bases for V and 5 bases for J; bases not matched to a gene: 14. Written as DNA, the CDR3 is TGCGCCAGACTAGCGGGGGCCGAAATTCAGCTGGAGACCCAGTACTTC. Amino acid sequence: CARLAGAEIQLETQYF.

This chain links TRBV9 with TRBJ1-4; 7 bases map to TRBD1. Germline V gene lookup returns CDR1 SGDLS and CDR2 YYNGEE. The CDR3 totals 14 residues. J was trimmed by 6 bases and V by 3 bases; bases with no gene match: 5. CDR3 bases: TGTGCCAGCAGCGCCGGGACAGTCGATGAAAAACTGTTTTTT. Amino acids: CASSAGTVDEKLFF.

The genes are TRBV15 and TRBJ2-7; 11 nucleotides line up with TRBD2. Germline values: CDR1 LNHNV, CDR2 YYDKDF (reference sequence). The CDR3 extends over 17 amino acids. The V segment lost 2 bases and the J segment 5 bases; nucleotides outside the gene matches: 11. CDR3 residues: CATSRWPNSGREDEQYF. CDR3 DNA: TGTGCCACCAGCAGATGGCCGAATAGCGGGAGGGAGGACGAGCAGTACTTC. Using reference TRBV15 and TRBJ2-7 for the parts outside the CDR3, the full variable domain is DAMVIQNPRYQVTQFGKPVTLSCSQTLNHNVMYWYQQKSSQAPKLLFHYYDKDFNNEADTPDNFQSRRPNTSFCFLDIRSPGLGDTAMYLCATSRWPNSGREDEQYFGPGTRLTVT.

This clone was seen only once. V is TRBV7-3 and J is TRBJ2-1; D is unclear. Germline CDR1 and CDR2: SGHTA and FQGTGA. This CDR3 region has 12 residues. The ends were cut back, 5 bases at V and 3 bases at J, with 5 bases in the middle. DNA for the CDR3: TGTGCCAGCAGCCCAGACTACAATGAGCAGTTCTTC. This encodes CASSPDYNEQFF.

Only a few counts were recorded for this clone. The chain employs TRBV18 and TRBJ2-7, with 10 bases fitting TRBD1. CDR1 is KGHSH and CDR2 is LQKENI in the germline V gene. Germline trimming cut 2 bases from V and 6 bases from J; bases unmatched to any gene: 7. The CDR3 runs 15 residues. The CDR3 bases are TGTGCCAGCTCACCAACGGGACAGGGGCCGGTCGAGCAGTACTTC. This translates into CASSPTGQGPVEQYF.

The chain is built from TRBV5-4 and TRBJ2-3; D is unresolved. The CDR3 is 16 amino acids. Trimming took 5 bases from V and 4 from J, leaving 20 bases between them. Germline CDR1 is SGHNT and CDR2 is YYREEE (reference sequence). The CDR3 DNA is TGTGCCAGCAGACTTAGATTCGGGTCAGAGGCAGATACGCAGTATTTT. Amino acids: CASRLRFGSEADTQYF.

The sample holds a few counts of this clone. The rearrangement links TRBV20-1 to TRBJ1-2; TRBD1 aligns across 7 bases. CDR3 length: 11 amino acids. Germline V gene data show CDR1 as DFQATT and CDR2 as SNEGSKA (reference sequence). CDR3 DNA sequence: TGCAACTCAGGGGGAAGGGATGGCTACACCTTC. As protein: CNSGGRDGYTF.

The rearrangement links TRBV7-9 to TRBJ1-3, with 9 bases identical to TRBD1. CDR1 SEHNR and CDR2 FQNEAQ come from the germline V gene (reference sequence). The V segment lost 7 bases and the J segment 0 bases; nucleotides outside the gene matches: 7. CDR3 length: 16 amino acids. DNA for the CDR3: TGTGCCAGCAACTTCGGACAGGGGTTCTCTGGAAACACCATATATTTT. It is translated as CASNFGQGFSGNTIYF.